The 27 T cell receptor beta chains below were found in one sample sequenced in a study of cytomegalovirus exposure and HLA in healthy donors (dated by TCRdb to the late 2010s). Libraries were constructed by the immunoSEQ multiplex PCR assay. A mixture of 60 forward primers for TCR Vbeta segments and 13 reverse primers for TCR Jbeta segments was used in the multiplex PCR. TCRdb obtained this table from immuneACCESS and retained in-frame rearrangements with V and J assigned. These tables miss some clones; where compared with another copy, unresolved V genes account for less than half of the shortfall, and the remainder is unexplained. Present in this sample are some 96,000 clones, more than 75% of which were seen just once. The ten most abundant clones make up around 0.76% of the sample. Sequences were obtained from PBMCs. These TCRs come from a woman in her sixties in good health and CMV-seronegative.

This clone is a singleton in its sample. This chain connects TRBV18 to TRBJ2-3; 9 bases match TRBD2. CDR1 is KGHSH and CDR2 is LQKENI in the germline V gene. The CDR3 is 15 amino acids. With V trimmed by 4 bases and J by 2 bases, 4 bases remained unmatched. CDR3 nucleotide sequence: TGTGCCAGCTCACGGGAGCGGGAGGACACAGATACGCAGTATTTT. Translation: CASSREREDTDTQYF. The whole variable domain, filled in from reference TRBV18 and TRBJ2-3, reads NAGVMQNPRHLVRRRGQEARLRCSPMKGHSHVYWYRQLPEEGLKFMVYLQKENIIDESGMPKERFSAEFPKEGPSILRIQQVVRGDSAAYFCASSREREDTDTQYFGPGTRLTVL.

This clone was detected only once. V usage is TRBV7-9 and J usage is TRBJ1-1; TRBD1 matches 9 bases. J gave up 3 bases and V 5 bases, and 4 bases lay outside the gene matches. The CDR3 spans 14 residues. Looked up from germline, CDR1 is SEHNR and CDR2 is FQNEAQ (reference sequence). The CDR3, as DNA: TGTGCCAGCAGCCGACAGGGGGTGTACACTGAAGCTTTCTTT. It specifies CASSRQGVYTEAFF.

The V and J genes are TRBV7-2 and TRBJ2-5, with D tentatively TRBD1 (6 bases). The germline V and J ends were trimmed by 1 base and 6 bases, with 9 bases remaining between them. The CDR3 has 13 amino acids. Germline V gene data show CDR1 as SGHTA and CDR2 as FQGNSA. The CDR3 sequence is CASSLVTGQTQYF. CDR3 nucleotide sequence: TGTGCCAGCAGCTTAGTCACAGGGCAGACCCAGTACTTC.

V and J are TRBV28 and TRBJ2-1; D possibly corresponds to TRBD2 (5 bases). The CDR3 is 15 residues long. Per germline, CDR1 MDHEN and CDR2 SYDVKM. With 7 bases removed from V and 0 bases from J, the gap between germline ends came to 13 bases. The CDR3 is CASTRLGSSYNEQFF. The CDR3 DNA is TGTGCCAGCACCCGACTGGGGAGCTCCTACAATGAGCAGTTCTTC.

The chain employs TRBV13 and TRBJ1-2; no clear D gene. CDR3 length: 17 amino acids. Trimming pared 0 bases from V and 3 bases from J, leaving 17 bases between. CDR1 is PRHDT, CDR2 FYEKMQ, per germline (reference sequence). In DNA form, the CDR3 reads TGTGCCAGCAGCTTAGGGGCATCCCTAGCCGGGGACTATGGCTACACCTTC. Translated, it gives CASSLGASLAGDYGYTF.

The J gene is TRBJ2-3, the V gene TRBV4-3; 7 bases map to TRBD1. V trimming: 0 bases; J trimming: 2 bases; junction bases outside the gene matches: 5. Germline assignment: CDR1 LGHNA and CDR2 YSLEER. This CDR3 has 16 residues. CDR3 loop: CASSQERGTVTDTQYF. The DNA of the CDR3 is TGCGCCAGCAGCCAAGAACGTGGGACAGTCACAGATACGCAGTATTTT.

The CDR3 protein is CASSLEPGFIYEQYF. The CDR3 bases are TGCGCCAGCAGCTTGGAGCCAGGGTTTATCTACGAGCAGTACTTC. This chain joins TRBV5-1 and TRBJ2-7; a weak D match, TRBD1 (5 bases). The CDR3 spans 15 residues. Trimming shortened V by 0 bases and J by 3 bases, and 13 bases separated the two germline ends. CDR1 and CDR2 from the germline V gene are SGHRS and YFSETQ.

The chain employs TRBV7-9 and TRBJ2-3; D gene unclear. The germline V and J ends were trimmed by 3 bases and 3 bases, with 19 bases remaining between them. The CDR3 consists of 17 residues. Germline V gene lookup returns CDR1 SEHNR and CDR2 FQNEAQ (reference sequence). The CDR3 nucleotides are TGTGCCAGCAGCTTCCCATTGAGCCGCCCCGAGACAGATACGCAGTATTTT. Amino acids: CASSFPLSRPETDTQYF.

This clone was seen once. The chain has TRBV30 and TRBJ1-5, with unresolved D. V lost 0 bases to trimming and J lost 0 bases, with 15 bases between them. The CDR3 consists of 17 residues. Germline loops: CDR1 GTSNPN, CDR2 SVGIG (reference sequence). The CDR3 DNA sequence: TGTGCCTGGAGTGTACGACGGGATCCTTATAGCAATCAGCCCCAGCATTTT. Protein sequence: CAWSVRRDPYSNQPQHF.

The chain uses TRBV5-4 and TRBJ2-3; D gene unclear. The V end lost 4 bases, the J end lost 2 bases, and 8 bases lay between the germline ends. CDR3 size: 13 residues. The germline V gene has CDR1 SGHNT and CDR2 YYREEE (reference sequence). This CDR3 is CASSVSLTDTQYF. The CDR3 bases are TGTGCCAGCAGCGTTAGCCTCACAGATACGCAGTATTTT.

The rearrangement joins TRBV15 to TRBJ2-7; 7 positions agree with TRBD2. Per the germline V gene, CDR1 is LNHNV and CDR2 is YYDKDF (reference sequence). The CDR3 has 14 amino acids. V lost 5 bases and J lost 3; bases outside the gene matches: 7. The CDR3 loop is CATSAAGLGYEQYF. The DNA of the CDR3 is TGTGCCACCAGCGCAGCGGGATTAGGCTACGAGCAGTACTTC.

The rearrangement links TRBV30 to TRBJ1-1; D gene ambiguous. Germline CDR1 GTSNPN, CDR2 SVGIG (reference sequence). The ends were cut back, 0 bases at V and 10 bases at J, with 9 bases in the middle. The CDR3 is 11 residues long. CDR3 nucleotide sequence: TGTGCCTGGAGTGTACGGTCGGGAGCTTTCTTT. Translation gives CAWSVRSGAFF.

This chain links TRBV7-2 with TRBJ2-1; 10 positions agree with TRBD2. With V trimmed by 1 base and J by 8 bases, 8 bases remained unmatched. Germline V gene sequence: CDR1 SGHTA, CDR2 FQGNSA. This CDR3 region has 16 residues. The CDR3 coding sequence is TGTGCCAGCAGCTTAGTGACTAGCGGGTTAGGAGATGAGCAGTTCTTC. This encodes CASSLVTSGLGDEQFF.

This sequence joins TRBV5-1 and TRBJ2-1; possibly TRBD2 for D (5 bases). Trimming pared 0 bases from V and 5 bases from J, leaving 15 bases between. The CDR3 is 16 amino acids. CDR1 SGHRS and CDR2 YFSETQ come from the germline V gene. The CDR3 DNA follows: TGCGCCAGCAGCTTGGTCGGCCTCTTCGGGGACAATGAGCAGTTCTTC. It encodes CASSLVGLFGDNEQFF.

The rearrangement links TRBV7-8 to TRBJ2-7; D might be TRBD2 (5 bases). V lost 5 bases to trimming and J lost 3 bases, with 20 bases between them. This CDR3 spans 16 amino acids. In germline, CDR1 is SGHVS, CDR2 FQNEAQ. CDR3 coding DNA: TGTGCCAGCAGCCAGTCGGTGGGAGAGACTGACTACGAGCAGTACTTC. Translated, it gives CASSQSVGETDYEQYF.

The chain has TRBV5-1 and TRBJ2-2, with 9 nucleotides matching TRBD2. Germline values: CDR1 SGHRS, CDR2 YFSETQ. This CDR3 contains 15 residues. With 4 bases clipped from V and 5 bases from J, the junction kept 6 bases outside the gene matches. The CDR3 sequence is CASSGGGAYTGELFF. Here the CDR3 DNA reads TGCGCCAGCAGCGGCGGGGGGGCATATACCGGGGAGCTGTTTTTT.

J is TRBJ2-5 and V is TRBV11-2; D ambiguous. The CDR3 contains 14 residues. The germline V gene encodes CDR1 SGHAT and CDR2 FQNNGV. V was cut by 3 bases and J by 2 bases, with 10 bases left in between. The DNA for the CDR3 is TGTGCCAGCAGCTTTTCTGCTAGGCAAGAGACCCAGTACTTC. Amino acid sequence: CASSFSARQETQYF.

The J gene is TRBJ2-3, the V gene TRBV6-1, with 9 nucleotides matching TRBD1. The CDR3 consists of 13 residues. After removal of 11 bases from V and 4 bases from J, the junction contained 7 bases not matched to a gene. From germline, CDR1 is MNHNS and CDR2 SASEGT. The CDR3 here is CAYQDRGADTQYF. The CDR3 DNA sequence: TGTGCCTACCAGGACAGGGGCGCAGATACGCAGTATTTT.

The CDR3 DNA reads TGTGCCAGCAGTCTGGGGGCCACTAGCGGGAGAGGGTCCTACGAGCAGTACTTC. This translates into CASSLGATSGRGSYEQYF. V and J are TRBV2 and TRBJ2-7, with 11 positions matching TRBD2. CDR3 length equals 18 residues. Trimming cost V 5 bases and J 1 base; bases outside gene matches: 13. Germline values: CDR1 SNHLY, CDR2 FYNNEI. The complete variable domain, with remaining parts taken from reference TRBV2 and TRBJ2-7, reads EPEVTQTPSHQVTQMGQEVILRCVPISNHLYFYWYRQILGQKVEFLVSFYNNEISEKSEIFDDQFSVERPDGSNFTLKIRSTKLEDSAMYFCASSLGATSGRGSYEQYFGPGTRLTVT.

The chain combines TRBV19 with TRBJ2-2, with a weak D call TRBD1 (6 bases). The CDR3 is made up of 15 amino acids. V gave up 4 bases and J gave up 4 bases, with 13 bases separating them. Germline values: CDR1 LNHDA, CDR2 SQIVND (reference sequence). The CDR3 DNA reads TGTGCCAGTAGTACCCTACAGACAGGCACCGGGGAGCTGTTTTTT. This sequence encodes CASSTLQTGTGELFF.

The chain recombines TRBV4-1 with TRBJ2-1; D might be TRBD1 (5 bases). The length of the CDR3 is 17 residues. The germline CDR1 and CDR2 sequences are MGHRA and YSYEKL. The V gene lost 0 bases and the J gene lost 4 bases, with 16 bases spanning the gap. This chain's CDR3 is CASSQDGRRDRYNEQFF. The CDR3 region has the DNA TGCGCCAGCAGCCAAGATGGTCGGCGAGACAGATACAATGAGCAGTTCTTC.

The chain carries TRBV5-6 and TRBJ1-2, with no clear D. The CDR3 length is 13 residues. Germline V gives CDR1 SGHDT, CDR2 YYEEEE. The V end was cut by 6 bases, the J end by 0 bases, with 9 bases between. CDR3 protein: CASNDLANYGYTF. CDR3 in DNA: TGTGCCAGCAATGACCTAGCTAACTATGGCTACACCTTC.

This clone was seen only once. The chain carries TRBV5-4 and TRBJ2-2, with a weak D call TRBD1 (7 bases). This CDR3 comprises 17 residues. The V end lost 3 bases, the J end lost 6 bases, and 21 bases lay between the germline ends. The germline V gene encodes CDR1 SGHNT and CDR2 YYREEE (reference sequence). CDR3 in amino acids: CASSSHRGGVISGELFF. CDR3 in DNA: TGTGCCAGCAGCTCACACAGGGGCGGGGTGATTTCCGGGGAGCTGTTTTTT.

This clone was seen only a few times. The chain recombines TRBV28 with TRBJ1-4; TRBD1 agrees at 10 bases. This CDR3 is 14 amino acids long. The trim removed 6 bases at V and 7 bases at J, leaving 5 bases unmatched. Germline V CDR1 and CDR2: MDHEN, SYDVKM. In DNA, the CDR3 is TGTGCCAGCAGAGGGACAGGGGACGGTGAAAAACTGTTTTTT. Translating gives CASRGTGDGEKLFF. Supplemented by reference TRBV28 and TRBJ1-4, the full variable domain reads DVKVTQSSRYLVKRTGEKVFLECVQDMDHENMFWYRQDPGLGLRLIYFSYDVKMKEKGDIPEGYSVSREKKERFSLILESASTNQTSMYLCASRGTGDGEKLFFGSGTQLSVL.

The chain links TRBV4-1 to TRBJ2-7; TRBD2 aligns across 12 bases. Germline CDR1 and CDR2: MGHRA and YSYEKL. The J segment lost 2 bases and the V segment lost 1 base, leaving 3 bases of the junction unmatched. CDR3 size: 16 residues. Written as DNA, the CDR3 is TGCGCCAGCAGCCAAGTGAGACTAGCGGGAGCCTACGAGCAGTACTTC. It is translated as CASSQVRLAGAYEQYF.

The chain combines TRBV4-3 with TRBJ1-1; D perhaps matches TRBD1 (5 bases). Germline CDR1 LGHNA, CDR2 YSLEER. There are 13 residues in the CDR3. Between the trimmed V and J ends, which lost 4 bases and 4 bases, there was a span of 10 bases. CDR3 sequence (DNA): TGCGCCAGCAGCCCAGGGTTTGGCACTGAAGCTTTCTTT. Encoded protein: CASSPGFGTEAFF.

This clone was picked up a small number of times. The V and J genes are TRBV6-1 and TRBJ1-3; D uncertain. V lost 2 bases, J lost 7 bases, and 6 bases lay in between. The germline gives CDR1 MNHNS, CDR2 SASEGT. The CDR3 runs 12 residues. The CDR3 loop is CASSERENTIYF. CDR3 DNA sequence: TGTGCCAGCAGTGAAAGGGAGAACACCATATATTTT.